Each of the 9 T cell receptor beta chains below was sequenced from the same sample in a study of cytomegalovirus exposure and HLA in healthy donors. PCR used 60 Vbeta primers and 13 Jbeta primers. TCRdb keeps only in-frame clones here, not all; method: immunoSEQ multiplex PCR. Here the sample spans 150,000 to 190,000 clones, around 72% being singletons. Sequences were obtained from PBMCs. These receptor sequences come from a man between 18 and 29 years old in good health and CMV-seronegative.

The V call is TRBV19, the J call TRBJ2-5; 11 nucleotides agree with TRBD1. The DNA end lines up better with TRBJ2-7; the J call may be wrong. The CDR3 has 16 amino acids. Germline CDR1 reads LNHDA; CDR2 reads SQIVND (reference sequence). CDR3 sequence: CASSIDLGQGAYEQYF. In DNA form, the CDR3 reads TGTGCCAGTAGTATAGATCTGGGACAGGGGGCCTACGAGCAGTACTTC.

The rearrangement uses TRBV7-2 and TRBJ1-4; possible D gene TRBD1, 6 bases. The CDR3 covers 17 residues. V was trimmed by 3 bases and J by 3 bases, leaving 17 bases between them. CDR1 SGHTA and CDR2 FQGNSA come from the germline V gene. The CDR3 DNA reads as TGTGCCAGCAGCTTCCAACCGGGACAACTGGCTAATGAAAAACTGTTTTTT. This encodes CASSFQPGQLANEKLFF.

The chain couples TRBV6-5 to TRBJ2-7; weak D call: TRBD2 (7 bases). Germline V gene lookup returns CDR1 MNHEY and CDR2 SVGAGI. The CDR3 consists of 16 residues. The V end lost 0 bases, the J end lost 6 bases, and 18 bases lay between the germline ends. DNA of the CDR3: TGTGCCAGCAGTTACTCCAGCGGGGCCTGGGGGGCCGAGCAGTACTTC. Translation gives CASSYSSGAWGAEQYF.

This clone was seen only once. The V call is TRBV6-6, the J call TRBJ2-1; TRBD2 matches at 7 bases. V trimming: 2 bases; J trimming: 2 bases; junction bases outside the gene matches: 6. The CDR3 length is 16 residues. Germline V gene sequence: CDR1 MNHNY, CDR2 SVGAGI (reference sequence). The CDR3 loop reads CASSYLASGTYNEQFF. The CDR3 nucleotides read TGTGCCAGCAGTTACCTCGCTAGCGGAACCTACAATGAGCAGTTCTTC.

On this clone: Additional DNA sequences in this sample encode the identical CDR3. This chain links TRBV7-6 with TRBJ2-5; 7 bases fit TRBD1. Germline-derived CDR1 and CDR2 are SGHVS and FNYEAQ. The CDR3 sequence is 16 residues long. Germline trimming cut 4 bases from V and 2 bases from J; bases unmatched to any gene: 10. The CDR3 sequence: CASSSGRGTAQETQYF. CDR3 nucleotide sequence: TGTGCCAGCAGCTCAGGACGAGGGACAGCTCAAGAGACCCAGTACTTC.

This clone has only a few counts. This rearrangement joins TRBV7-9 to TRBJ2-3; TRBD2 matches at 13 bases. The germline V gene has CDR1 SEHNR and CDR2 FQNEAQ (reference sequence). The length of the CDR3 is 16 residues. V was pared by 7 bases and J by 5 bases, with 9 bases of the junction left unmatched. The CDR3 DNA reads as TGTGCCAGCAACACACTAGCGGGAGGGCCAGGAGATACGCAGTATTTT. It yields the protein CASNTLAGGPGDTQYF.

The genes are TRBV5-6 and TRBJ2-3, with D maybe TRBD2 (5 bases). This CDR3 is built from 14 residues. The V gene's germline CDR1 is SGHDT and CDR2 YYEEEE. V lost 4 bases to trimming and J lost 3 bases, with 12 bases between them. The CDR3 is CASSPPPGTDTQYF. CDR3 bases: TGTGCCAGCAGCCCCCCGCCGGGAACAGATACGCAGTATTTT.

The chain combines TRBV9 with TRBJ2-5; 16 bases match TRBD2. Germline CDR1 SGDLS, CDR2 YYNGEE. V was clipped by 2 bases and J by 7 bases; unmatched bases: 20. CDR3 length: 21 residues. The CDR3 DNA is TGTGCCAGCAGCGTCCCGTTTTGGGGACTAGCGGGAGGGACTCCGGGGGGGACCCAGTACTTC. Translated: CASSVPFWGLAGGTPGGTQYF.

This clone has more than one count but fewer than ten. CDR3 nucleotides: TGTGCCAGCTCAGGGGCGCAAAGTGGGGAGACCCAGTACTTC. Encoded protein: CASSGAQSGETQYF. This sequence joins TRBV18 and TRBJ2-5; tentatively, D is TRBD1 (5 bases). The V and J ends lost 5 bases and 5 bases respectively, with 15 bases between them. This CDR3 is built from 14 residues. Germline CDR1 is KGHSH and CDR2 is LQKENI.